These T cell receptor beta chains were read from a single sample in a study of monozygotic twins with inflammatory bowel disease. Following a re-call of the 5' RACE reads, TCRdb has one entry per CDR3 protein and lacks DNA. This table holds 300,000 to 400,000 distinct CDR3 sequences. Input material: blood. The source is a human donor with ulcerative colitis or Crohn's disease, or a healthy co-twin of an affected twin (not recorded which). CDR3s include the opening cysteine and the closing phenylalanine or tryptophan. The order of the fields is V gene, J gene, CDR3 protein.

TRBV11-1	TRBJ1-2	CASGGTAYGYTF
TRBV7-8	TRBJ2-5	CASSWTRFLKETQYF
TRBV5-1	TRBJ2-3	CASSLGQVDRGWADTQYF
TRBV6-6	TRBJ2-1	CASSHGGINEQFF
TRBV28	TRBJ1-1	CASRIAIRGNTEAFF
TRBV10-2	TRBJ1-2	CASSDWQGYGYTF
TRBV2	TRBJ1-6	CASRDLLYGNSPLHF
TRBV19	TRBJ2-7	CASSPTARGEQYF
TRBV9	TRBJ1-6	CASSVGRRDNSPLHF
TRBV7-2	TRBJ1-6	CASSLGAAGYNSPLHF
TRBV6-5	TRBJ2-6	CASSYVSGANVLTF
TRBV2	TRBJ2-7	CASSELAGDEQYF
TRBV10-3	TRBJ2-4	CAISGDYSSAKNIQYF
TRBV4-1	TRBJ2-3	CASSPTSLTTDTQYF
TRBV5-1	TRBJ2-5	CASSVAQETQYF
TRBV12-3/TRBV12-4	TRBJ2-1	CASSLPGQFLF
TRBV3-1	TRBJ2-1	CASSPRTLQSLQFF
TRBV7-3	TRBJ2-3	CASSLGLAGYRSDTQYF
TRBV12-3/TRBV12-4	TRBJ2-7	CASSLTSGGPHSYEQYF
TRBV20-1	TRBJ1-6	CSARGGQYNSPLHF
TRBV7-8	TRBJ2-3	CASSPLLAGGPFPPDTQYF
TRBV20-1	TRBJ1-6	CSARDRGDSPLHF
TRBV29-1	TRBJ1-1	CSVAPRWGMNTEAFF
TRBV5-1	TRBJ2-6	CASSLTSFAGEGANVLTF
TRBV20-1	TRBJ1-4	CSARNRGLLGEKLFF
TRBV2	TRBJ2-6	CASHEVSGANVLTF
TRBV5-1	TRBJ2-2	CASSLAVEHRELFF
TRBV4-2	TRBJ2-3	CASSQSTSGGTDTQYF
TRBV5-1	TRBJ2-7	CASSKADSFSYEQYF
TRBV29-1	TRBJ2-2	CSVRLAGGTGELFF
TRBV12-3/TRBV12-4	TRBJ1-2	CASSGSMAGVDGYTF
TRBV18	TRBJ1-1	CASSPDNVLNTEAFF
TRBV3-1	TRBJ1-5	CASSQGTGGGQPQHF
TRBV6-5	TRBJ1-2	CASSYPQGYGYTF
TRBV24-1	TRBJ2-5	CATSEKRTELFQETQYF
TRBV5-1	TRBJ1-1	CASSRGTENTDAFF
TRBV18	TRBJ2-5	CASSPGFQETQYF
TRBV20-1	TRBJ2-1	CSARDPWDRGEQFF
TRBV6-1	TRBJ1-6	CASSAPKGARSPLHF
TRBV6-5	TRBJ2-5	CASSYSSGGSRETQYF
TRBV29-1	TRBJ1-4	CSVAPPGEKLFF
TRBV24-1	TRBJ2-2	CATSDGSTLQELFF
TRBV6-4	TRBJ2-1	CASSEEGSGGDEQFF
TRBV5-1	TRBJ1-2	CASSSNTGTGGFGTF
TRBV11-2	TRBJ2-5	CASSARYRGRETQYF
TRBV7-2	TRBJ2-3	CASSPTSGGRADTQYF
TRBV6-2/TRBV6-3	TRBJ2-1	CASSAPPGGPGVNEQFF
TRBV20-1	TRBJ2-4	CSAREDRGGRNIQYF
TRBV12-3/TRBV12-4	TRBJ1-2	CASTKTGTGYGYTF